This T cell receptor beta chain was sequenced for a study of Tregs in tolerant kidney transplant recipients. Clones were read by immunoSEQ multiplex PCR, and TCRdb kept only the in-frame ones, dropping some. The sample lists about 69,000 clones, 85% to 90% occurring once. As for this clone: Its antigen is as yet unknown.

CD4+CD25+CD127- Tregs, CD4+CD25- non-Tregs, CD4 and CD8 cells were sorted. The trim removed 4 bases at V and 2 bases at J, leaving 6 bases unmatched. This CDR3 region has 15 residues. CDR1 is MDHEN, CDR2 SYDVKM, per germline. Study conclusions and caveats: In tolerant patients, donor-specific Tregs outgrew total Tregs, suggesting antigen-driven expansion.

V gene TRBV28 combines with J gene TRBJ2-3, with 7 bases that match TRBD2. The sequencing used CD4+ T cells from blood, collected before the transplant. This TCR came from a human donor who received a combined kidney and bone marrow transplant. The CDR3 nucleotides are TGTGCCAGCAGTTCAAGCGGGGTCCACACAGATACGCAGTATTTT. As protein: CASSSSGVHTDTQYF.